A single sample gave rise to the 9 T cell receptor beta chains below, sequenced in a study of blood T cell repertoires in COVID-19. The repertoire was sequenced with immunoSEQ multiplex PCR; TCRdb's copy has only in-frame clones and lacks some. The data show around 280,000 clones, approximately 83% seen once. Sample: peripheral blood. All receptors derive from a woman aged 25 to 39 who had recovered from COVID-19.

The genes are TRBV7-9 and TRBJ1-1, with unresolved D. This CDR3 is built from 12 residues. Trimming stripped 6 bases from V and 7 bases from J, with 12 bases between. Germline V gene data show CDR1 as SEHNR and CDR2 as FQNEAQ (reference sequence). Written as DNA, the CDR3 is TGTGCCAGCAGGATTCTACCTGTTGAAGCTTTCTTT. Translation: CASRILPVEAFF.

This chain links TRBV15 with TRBJ1-1; TRBD1 might be the D (5 bases). V shed 0 bases and J shed 3 bases, with 8 bases lying between them. The CDR3 spans 14 residues. Germline V gene lookup returns CDR1 LNHNV and CDR2 YYDKDF (reference sequence). The CDR3 here is CATSRDTTDTEAFF. The CDR3 DNA reads TGTGCCACCAGCAGAGATACGACAGACACTGAAGCTTTCTTT.

The J gene is TRBJ1-2, the V gene TRBV4-1, with 7 nucleotides matching TRBD1. CDR1 and CDR2 from the germline V gene are MGHRA and YSYEKL. This CDR3 comprises 16 residues. V gave up 0 bases and J gave up 2 bases; unmatched junction bases: 6. In DNA, the CDR3 is TGCGCCAGCAGCCAAGATAGGGGGCTTAGGAACTATGGCTACACCTTC. It codes for CASSQDRGLRNYGYTF.

The gene calls are TRBV7-2 and TRBJ2-1, with 13 bases identical to TRBD2. CDR1 is SGHTA, CDR2 FQGNSA, per germline. This CDR3 has 17 amino acids. The ends lost 7 bases at V and 3 bases at J; junction bases unmatched: 9. The CDR3 sequence: CASTNPGLAGIYNEQFF. CDR3 nucleotide sequence: TGTGCCAGCACCAACCCGGGACTAGCGGGGATCTACAATGAGCAGTTCTTC.

The rearrangement joins TRBV6-6 to TRBJ2-1; 14 bases map to TRBD2. Germline V gene lookup returns CDR1 MNHNY and CDR2 SVGAGI (reference sequence). The CDR3 is 16 residues long. With V trimmed by 5 bases and J by 10 bases, 10 bases remained unmatched. In DNA, the CDR3 is TGTGCCAGCAGTCGAATAATGGGACTAGCGGGGGAAGAGCAGTTCTTC. Translation gives CASSRIMGLAGEEQFF.

Points on this clone: The junction departs from germline at one end; a sequencing error may be responsible. The CDR3 sequence is CASSDRTGGNQPQHF. The CDR3, as DNA: TGTGCCAGCAGCGACAGAACGGGGGGGAATCAACCCCAGCATTTT. The chain recombines TRBV6-5 with TRBJ1-5, with D possibly TRBD1 on 5 matching bases. The CDR3 has 15 amino acids. In germline, CDR1 is MNHEY, CDR2 SVGAGI.

The CDR3 sequence is CATTSYSYNEQFF. CDR3 DNA sequence: TGTGCCACCACCTCCTACTCTTACAATGAGCAGTTCTTC. The gene calls are TRBV28 and TRBJ2-1; D is undetermined. The V and J ends lost 10 bases and 4 bases respectively, with 14 bases between them. The V gene's germline CDR1 is MDHEN and CDR2 SYDVKM. The CDR3 extends over 13 amino acids. The full variable domain, its missing parts supplied by reference TRBV28 and TRBJ2-1, is DVKVTQSSRYLVKRTGEKVFLECVQDMDHENMFWYRQDPGLGLRLIYFSYDVKMKEKGDIPEGYSVSREKKERFSLILESASTNQTSMYLCATTSYSYNEQFFGPGTRLTVL.

This sequence joins TRBV14 and TRBJ2-7, with D maybe TRBD2 (7 bases). The CDR3 runs 15 residues. The V end lost 4 bases, the J end lost 2 bases, and 15 bases lay between the germline ends. Germline lookup yields CDR1 SGHDN and CDR2 FVKESK. The CDR3 is CASSLARGGAYEQYF. CDR3 bases: TGTGCCAGCAGCCTAGCGAGGGGGGGGGCCTACGAGCAGTACTTC.

This clone was picked up one time. The chain joins TRBV6-5 to TRBJ2-1; a weak D match, TRBD2 (5 bases). Germline CDR1 reads MNHEY; CDR2 reads SVGAGI. V shed 4 bases and J shed 8 bases, with 18 bases lying between them. The CDR3 loop spans 15 amino acids. This CDR3 reads CASSSAGVVSHEQFF. As DNA, the CDR3 is TGTGCCAGCAGTTCCGCCGGGGTAGTTTCACATGAGCAGTTCTTC.